The sequence of this T cell receptor beta chain was determined in a study of T cell responses to AZD1222 COVID-19 vaccine. Findings and caveats of the study: Spike-specific TCR repertoires showed rising breadth and depth after two AZD1222 doses.

The germline gives CDR1 SGDLS, CDR2 YYNGEE. V shed 3 bases and J 1 base; nucleotides not matched to a gene: 13. CDR3 length: 19 residues. Worth noting for this clone: What it binds is unknown.

TCRdb keeps only in-frame clones here, not all; method: immunoSEQ multiplex PCR. Counted here are fewer than 120,000 clones, 88% occurring once; the ten biggest clones make up about 1.6%. This sample comprised peripheral blood, obtained on day 0 of AZD1222 vaccination. The chain has TRBV9 and TRBJ2-2, with 9 bases fitting TRBD1. The TCR was taken from an adult in good health. This chain's CDR3 is CASSAVVGGDRENTGELFF. CDR3 coding DNA: TGTGCCAGCAGCGCAGTAGTAGGGGGGGACAGGGAGAACACCGGGGAGCTGTTTTTT.